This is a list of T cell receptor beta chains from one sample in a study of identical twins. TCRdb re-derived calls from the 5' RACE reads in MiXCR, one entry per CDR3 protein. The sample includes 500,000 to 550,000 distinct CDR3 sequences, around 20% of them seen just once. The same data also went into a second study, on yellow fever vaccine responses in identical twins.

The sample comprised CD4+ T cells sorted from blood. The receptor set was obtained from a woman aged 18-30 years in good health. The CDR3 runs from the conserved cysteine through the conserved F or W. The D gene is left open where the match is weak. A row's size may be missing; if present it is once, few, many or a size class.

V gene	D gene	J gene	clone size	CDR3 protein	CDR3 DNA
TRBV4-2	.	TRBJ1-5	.	CASSQDPGINQPQHF	TGTGCCAGCAGCCAAGATCCGGGGATTAATCAGCCCCAGCATTTT
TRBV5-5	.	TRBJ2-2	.	CATQGTPVPGELFF	TGTGCCACCCAAGGGACACCCGTCCCCGGGGAGCTGTTTTTT
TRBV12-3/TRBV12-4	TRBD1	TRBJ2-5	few	CASSSYRGQETQYF	TGTGCCAGCAGTTCCTACAGGGGCCAAGAGACCCAGTACTTC
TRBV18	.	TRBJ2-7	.	CASSPGLIHEQYF	TGTGCCAGCTCACCAGGACTAATCCACGAGCAGTACTTC
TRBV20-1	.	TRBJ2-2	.	CSAYRQTGTGELFF	TGCAGTGCTTACAGACAGACCGGCACCGGGGAGCTGTTTTTT
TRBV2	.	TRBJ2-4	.	CATGPSVAKNIQYF	TGTGCCACCGGGCCTTCGGTTGCCAAAAACATTCAGTACTTC
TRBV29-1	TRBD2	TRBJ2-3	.	CSVGASGRGPDTQYF	TGCAGCGTTGGCGCTAGCGGGAGGGGACCAGATACGCAGTATTTT
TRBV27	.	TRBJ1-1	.	CASSFQQGNTEAFF	TGTGCCAGCAGTTTCCAACAGGGGAACACTGAAGCTTTCTTT
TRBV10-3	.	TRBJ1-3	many	CAISQDSSGNTIYF	TGTGCCATCAGTCAGGACAGTTCTGGAAACACCATATATTTT
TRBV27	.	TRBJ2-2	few	CASSPSLRGGELFF	TGTGCCAGCAGTCCCTCCCTTAGGGGCGGGGAGCTGTTTTTT
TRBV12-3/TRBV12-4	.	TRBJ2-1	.	CASIRAPIVNEQFF	TGTGCCAGCATTCGGGCTCCCATTGTCAATGAGCAGTTCTTC
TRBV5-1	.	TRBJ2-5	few	CASSESSARETQYF	TGCGCCAGCAGCGAATCTTCGGCCCGGGAGACCCAGTACTTC
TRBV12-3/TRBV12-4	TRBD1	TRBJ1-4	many	CASSARQGYEKLFF	TGTGCCAGCAGTGCTAGACAGGGGTATGAAAAACTGTTTTTT
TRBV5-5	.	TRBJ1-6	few	CASSLGEYNSPLHF	TGTGCCAGCAGCTTGGGGGAATATAATTCACCCCTCCACTTT
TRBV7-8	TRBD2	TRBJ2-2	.	CASSLVSGASNTGELFF	TGTGCCAGCAGCTTAGTAAGCGGGGCCTCGAACACCGGGGAGCTGTTTTTT
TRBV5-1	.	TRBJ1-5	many	CASSLDRENQPQHF	TGCGCCAGCAGCTTGGACAGGGAGAATCAGCCCCAGCATTTT
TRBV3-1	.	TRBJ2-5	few	CASSQGAVETQYF	TGTGCCAGCAGCCAAGGGGCTGTAGAGACCCAGTACTTC
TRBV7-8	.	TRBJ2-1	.	CASSLKVRNEQFF	TGTGCCAGCAGCTTAAAGGTTCGGAATGAGCAGTTCTTC
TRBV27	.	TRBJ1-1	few	CASSEGMGNTEAFF	TGTGCCAGCAGCGAGGGGATGGGGAACACTGAAGCTTTCTTT
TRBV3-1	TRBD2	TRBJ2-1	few	CASSPSREGLPRF	TGTGCCAGCAGCCCCAGTAGGGAGGGACTACCGCGTTTC
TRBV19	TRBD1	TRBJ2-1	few	CASSIDGTGAYNEQFF	TGTGCCAGTAGTATAGATGGTACAGGGGCCTACAATGAGCAGTTCTTC
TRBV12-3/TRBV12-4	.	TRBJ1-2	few	CASSSSGRGYGYTF	.
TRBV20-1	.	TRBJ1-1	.	CSAQGLGAFF	TGCAGTGCCCAGGGTCTTGGAGCTTTCTTT
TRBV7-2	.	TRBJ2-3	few	CASSLVASSTDTQYF	TGTGCCAGCAGCTTAGTAGCATCTAGCACAGATACGCAGTATTTT
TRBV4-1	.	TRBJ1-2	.	CASSQRQEFGYTF	TGCGCCAGCAGCCAACGCCAGGAGTTTGGCTACACCTTC
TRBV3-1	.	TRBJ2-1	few	CASSQDFGDEQFF	TGTGCCAGCAGCCAAGATTTCGGCGATGAGCAGTTCTTC
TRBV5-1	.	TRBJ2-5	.	CASSTRPEKTQYF	TGCGCCAGCAGCACCCGCCCCGAGAAGACCCAGTACTTC
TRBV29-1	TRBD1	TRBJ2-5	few	CSVGTGGGETQYF	TGCAGCGTAGGAACAGGGGGTGGAGAGACCCAGTACTTC
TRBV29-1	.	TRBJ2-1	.	CSVEGGRLYNEQFF	TGCAGCGTCGAAGGGGGGAGGCTGTACAATGAGCAGTTCTTC
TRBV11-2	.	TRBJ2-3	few	CASSLAPGPGSKYF	TGTGCCAGCAGCTTAGCTCCGGGACCAGGCTCGAAGTATTTT
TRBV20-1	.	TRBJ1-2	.	CSARGRGSYGYTF	TGCAGTGCTAGGGGCAGGGGCAGCTATGGCTACACCTTC
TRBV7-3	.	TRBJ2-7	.	CASSLMAGDEQYF	TGTGCCAGCAGCTTAATGGCCGGGGACGAGCAGTACTTC
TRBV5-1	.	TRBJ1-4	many	CASSSGQTATNEKLFF	TGCGCCAGCAGCTCTGGACAGACTGCAACTAATGAAAAACTGTTTTTT
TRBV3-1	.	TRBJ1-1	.	CASSHRASNTEAFF	TGTGCCAGCAGCCACCGGGCCTCGAACACTGAAGCTTTCTTT
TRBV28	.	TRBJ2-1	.	CASSAGGLQYNEQFF	TGTGCCAGCAGTGCCGGGGGGCTCCAATACAATGAGCAGTTCTTC
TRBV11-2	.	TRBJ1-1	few	CASSFASPGKGAFF	TGTGCCAGCAGCTTCGCCTCCCCAGGAAAAGGGGCTTTCTTT
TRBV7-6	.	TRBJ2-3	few	CASSLGVFYTDTQYF	TGTGCCAGCAGCTTAGGTGTCTTCTACACAGATACGCAGTATTTT
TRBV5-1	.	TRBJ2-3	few	CASSAPGRDLGADTQYF	TGCGCCAGCAGCGCCCCCGGCCGGGACCTCGGCGCAGATACGCAGTATTTT
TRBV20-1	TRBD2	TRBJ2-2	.	CSARDIAGPTGELFF	TGCAGTGCTAGAGATATAGCGGGACCCACCGGGGAGCTGTTTTTT
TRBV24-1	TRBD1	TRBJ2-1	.	CATSEGPQGSSYNEQFF	TGTGCCACCAGTGAGGGCCCACAGGGGAGCTCCTACAATGAGCAGTTCTTC
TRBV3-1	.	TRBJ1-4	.	CASSQEVGEKLFF	TGTGCCAGCAGCCAAGAGGTGGGGGAAAAACTGTTTTTT
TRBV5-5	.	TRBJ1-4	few	CASSLVGTQIREKLFF	TGTGCCAGCAGCTTGGTGGGAACGCAGATACGTGAAAAACTGTTTTTT
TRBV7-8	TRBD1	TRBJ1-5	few	CASSQGQTQNQPQHF	TGTGCCAGCAGCCAGGGACAGACACAAAATCAGCCCCAGCATTTT
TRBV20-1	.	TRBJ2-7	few	CSALGASTYEQYF	TGCAGTGCTCTAGGGGCCTCCACCTACGAGCAGTACTTC
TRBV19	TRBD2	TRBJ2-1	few	CASSIGTRRWNNEQFF	TGTGCCAGTAGTATAGGGACTAGGCGTTGGAACAATGAGCAGTTCTTC
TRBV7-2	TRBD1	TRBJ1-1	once	CATSQEGAGNTEAFF	TGTGCCACCTCCCAAGAGGGGGCGGGGAACACTGAAGCTTTCTTT
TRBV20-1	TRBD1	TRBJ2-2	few	CSARVADRANTGELFF	TGCAGTGCTAGAGTAGCCGACAGGGCGAACACCGGGGAGCTGTTTTTT
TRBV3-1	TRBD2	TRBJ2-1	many	CASSQRLAGGNNEQFF	TGTGCCAGCAGCCAACGACTAGCGGGAGGGAACAATGAGCAGTTCTTC
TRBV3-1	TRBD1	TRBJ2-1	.	CASSQGVTGGSYNEQFF	TGTGCCAGCAGCCAAGGGGTGACAGGGGGCTCCTACAATGAGCAGTTCTTC
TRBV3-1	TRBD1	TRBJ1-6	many	CASSRWDSGNYNSPLHF	TGTGCCAGCAGCCGTTGGGACAGCGGGAACTATAATTCACCCCTCCACTTT
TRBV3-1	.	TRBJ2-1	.	CASSQATGRSSNNNEQFF	TGTGCCAGCAGCCAAGCTACCGGGAGATCCAGTAACAACAATGAGCAGTTCTTC
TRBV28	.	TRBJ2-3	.	CASSSISGGSPTDTQYF	TGTGCCAGCAGTTCAATCTCCGGAGGGAGTCCCACAGATACGCAGTATTTT
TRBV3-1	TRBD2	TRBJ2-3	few	CASSQDRGKTSGADTQYF	TGTGCCAGCAGCCAAGATCGGGGAAAGACTAGCGGCGCAGATACGCAGTATTTT
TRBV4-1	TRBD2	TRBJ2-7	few	CASTRLAGVGDSYEQYF	TGCGCCAGCACTAGACTAGCGGGAGTAGGGGACTCCTACGAGCAGTACTTC
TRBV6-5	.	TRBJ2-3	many	CASSYDPGARGTDTQYF	TGTGCCAGCAGTTACGACCCGGGGGCAAGGGGCACAGATACGCAGTATTTT
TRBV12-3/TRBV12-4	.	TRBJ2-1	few	CASKNGLTYNEQFF	TGTGCCAGCAAAAATGGGCTAACCTACAATGAGCAGTTCTTC
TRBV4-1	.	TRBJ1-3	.	CASSQPLGSGNTIYF	TGCGCCAGCAGCCAGCCCCTTGGCTCTGGAAACACCATATATTTT
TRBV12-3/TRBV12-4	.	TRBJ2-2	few	CASSSPDGRAGELFF	TGTGCCAGCAGTTCACCGGACGGACGGGCCGGGGAGCTGTTTTTT
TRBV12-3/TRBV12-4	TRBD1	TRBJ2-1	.	CASNSDRANEQFF	TGTGCCAGCAATTCGGACAGGGCGAATGAGCAGTTCTTC